These T cell receptor beta chains were read from a single sample in a study of cytomegalovirus exposure and HLA in healthy donors. Only in-frame clones appear in the TCRdb table, and some are missing; sequencing was by immunoSEQ multiplex PCR. This table has around 65,000 clones, about 75% appearing once. The sequencing input was PBMCs. The receptor source for this set is a woman in her 30s in good health and CMV-seropositive. The CDR3 runs from the conserved cysteine through the conserved F or W. Each record gives: clone size, V gene, J gene, D gene, CDR3 protein, CDR3 DNA. D genes are given only for firm matches. The size entry is marked missing in some rows and otherwise reads once, few, many or a size class.

-	TRBV9	TRBJ1-6	-	CASSVKQINSPLHF	TGTGCCAGCAGCGTGAAACAGATTAATTCACCCCTCCACTTT
-	TRBV5-6	TRBJ2-5	TRBD2	CASSRTLSSGIRQETQYF	TGTGCCAGCAGCCGCACCCTTTCTAGCGGGATCAGACAAGAGACCCAGTACTTC
-	TRBV7-3	TRBJ2-2	TRBD1	CASSSRDRVGELFF	TGTGCCAGCAGCTCCCGTGACAGGGTTGGGGAGCTGTTTTTT
-	TRBV7-9	TRBJ2-7	TRBD2	CASSLSPPGGSSYEQYF	TGTGCCAGCAGCTTAAGTCCTCCGGGGGGGAGCTCCTACGAGCAGTACTTC
-	TRBV18	TRBJ1-1	-	CASSPPYRGSEAFF	TGTGCCAGCTCACCACCGTATCGAGGTTCTGAAGCTTTCTTT
-	TRBV27	TRBJ2-3	-	CASRKEGANTQYF	TGTGCCAGCAGGAAGGAGGGGGCGAATACGCAGTATTTT
-	TRBV28	TRBJ2-3	-	CATSRRSGEGTDTQYF	TGTGCCACCAGTCGAAGATCGGGGGAGGGCACAGATACGCAGTATTTT
-	TRBV18	TRBJ2-5	-	CASSPGGGLGQETQYF	TGTGCCAGCTCACCAGGGGGCGGGCTAGGCCAAGAGACCCAGTACTTC
-	TRBV5-1	TRBJ2-7	TRBD2	CASSLGRERIEQYF	TGCGCCAGCAGCTTGGGGCGGGAGCGGATCGAGCAGTACTTC
few	TRBV4-2	TRBJ1-1	-	CASSQDWDLDTEAFF	TGTGCCAGCAGCCAAGATTGGGACTTAGACACTGAAGCTTTCTTT
-	TRBV4-3	TRBJ2-3	TRBD2	CASSREPPLAGADTDTQYF	TGCGCCAGCAGCCGCGAGCCCCCTCTAGCGGGAGCAGACACAGATACGCAGTATTTT
-	TRBV29-1	TRBJ2-2	TRBD2	CSARAGGPQELFF	TGCAGCGCTAGAGCGGGAGGGCCCCAAGAGCTGTTTTTT
-	TRBV28	TRBJ2-1	-	CASSLAPSSYNEQFF	TGTGCCAGCAGTCTAGCGCCGAGCTCCTACAATGAGCAGTTCTTC
-	TRBV19	TRBJ1-2	TRBD1	CASSIRQGAQGYTF	TGTGCCAGTAGTATTCGGCAGGGGGCGCAAGGCTACACCTTC
-	TRBV25-1	TRBJ1-2	-	CASSRGISYTF	TGTGCCAGCAGCCGGGGGATAAGCTACACCTTC
-	TRBV11-2	TRBJ2-5	-	CASSHQETQYF	TGTGCCAGCAGTCATCAAGAGACCCAGTACTTC
-	TRBV28	TRBJ2-5	TRBD1	CASSLQGAGETQYF	TGTGCCAGCAGTTTACAGGGGGCAGGAGAGACCCAGTACTTC
-	TRBV9	TRBJ2-3	-	CASSSSGSTDTQYF	TGTGCCAGCAGCAGCTCCGGGAGCACAGATACGCAGTATTTT
once	TRBV5-1	TRBJ2-5	-	CASSRIGHRSNWPETQYF	TGCGCCAGCAGCCGGATAGGGCACAGGTCGAATTGGCCAGAGACCCAGTACTTC
-	TRBV7-8	TRBJ2-1	TRBD2	CASSLRGLAGINEQFF	TGTGCCAGCAGCTTACGGGGACTAGCGGGAATCAATGAGCAGTTCTTC
-	TRBV5-6	TRBJ2-5	TRBD1	CASSLATGQETQYF	TGTGCCAGCAGCTTAGCGACAGGGCAAGAGACCCAGTACTTC
-	TRBV7-2	TRBJ1-6	TRBD1	CASSSLTGPGSPLHF	TGTGCCAGCAGCTCTTTGACAGGGCCTGGATCACCCCTCCACTTT
-	TRBV28	TRBJ1-3	-	CASSYRVGNTIYF	TGTGCCAGCAGTTACAGGGTTGGAAACACCATATATTTT
-	TRBV6-6	TRBJ2-5	TRBD1	CASSYPGTGEETQYF	TGTGCCAGCAGTTACCCAGGGACAGGGGAAGAGACCCAGTACTTC
few	TRBV5-1	TRBJ1-1	TRBD1	CASSLVEGAGTEAFF	TGCGCCAGCAGCTTGGTTGAGGGGGCGGGCACTGAAGCTTTCTTT
once	TRBV5-1	TRBJ2-5	TRBD2	CASSPPLGGTETQYF	TGCGCCAGCAGCCCTCCCCTGGGGGGGACGGAGACCCAGTACTTC
-	TRBV30	TRBJ1-6	-	CAWTTGLNSPLHF	TGTGCCTGGACGACAGGCCTTAATTCACCCCTCCACTTT
few	TRBV6-1	TRBJ2-7	TRBD1	CASTSGTGPYEQYF	TGTGCCAGCACCTCCGGGACAGGGCCCTACGAGCAGTACTTC
-	TRBV9	TRBJ2-7	-	CASSVRADGEQYF	TGTGCCAGCAGCGTCAGGGCGGACGGGGAGCAGTACTTC
-	TRBV6-6	TRBJ2-7	-	CASSTGVLAYEQYF	TGTGCCAGCAGTACGGGGGTATTGGCCTACGAGCAGTACTTC
-	TRBV28	TRBJ2-1	TRBD2	CASSSSGLANNEQFF	TGTGCCAGCAGTTCATCGGGACTAGCGAACAATGAGCAGTTCTTC
many	TRBV27	TRBJ1-6	TRBD1	CASSLNPRGPGGNSPLHF	TGTGCCAGCAGTTTAAACCCGCGAGGTCCAGGGGGTAATTCACCCCTCCACTTT
-	TRBV30	TRBJ1-6	-	CACDRGILNSPLHF	TGTGCCTGCGATCGAGGGATACTTAATTCACCCCTCCACTTT
once	TRBV15	TRBJ2-7	-	CATSRGRGYEQYF	TGTGCCACCAGCAGAGGACGGGGGTACGAGCAGTACTTC
-	TRBV7-8	TRBJ2-7	TRBD2	CASSYRRPGLASEQYF	TGTGCCAGCAGCTACCGAAGACCGGGACTAGCGAGCGAGCAGTACTTC
-	TRBV5-6	TRBJ2-3	TRBD1	CASSRRTGGADTQYF	TGTGCCAGCAGCCGAAGGACAGGGGGGGCAGATACGCAGTATTTT
-	TRBV27	TRBJ2-5	TRBD2	CASSFRSSGRARETQYF	TGTGCCAGCAGTTTCAGGAGTAGCGGGAGGGCCCGGGAGACCCAGTACTTC
-	TRBV4-1	TRBJ1-2	-	CASSQEIGSGTNYGYTF	TGCGCCAGCAGCCAAGAAATCGGATCCGGGACTAACTATGGCTACACCTTC
-	TRBV5-1	TRBJ2-7	-	CASSATLLVGSSYEQYF	TGCGCCAGCAGCGCGACCCTACTAGTCGGGAGCTCCTACGAGCAGTACTTC
-	TRBV7-9	TRBJ2-2	-	CASSSAVSGELFF	TGTGCCAGCAGCTCCGCGGTATCCGGGGAGCTGTTTTTT
-	TRBV25-1	TRBJ2-7	-	CASSGGSSSYEQYF	TGTGCCAGCAGTGGAGGTAGTAGCTCCTACGAGCAGTACTTC
once	TRBV28	TRBJ2-7	TRBD1	CASSLGPTTGSYEQYF	TGTGCCAGCAGTTTGGGTCCGACGACAGGGTCCTACGAGCAGTACTTC
-	TRBV4-3	TRBJ1-2	TRBD1	CASSQDNIWTGDGYTF	TGCGCCAGCAGCCAAGATAATATCTGGACAGGGGACGGCTACACCTTC
-	TRBV11-2	TRBJ1-3	TRBD1	CASSLGDRTTIYF	TGTGCCAGCAGCTTAGGGGACAGAACGACCATATATTTT
-	TRBV28	TRBJ1-5	TRBD1	CASSFDRGHNQPQHF	TGTGCCAGCAGTTTCGACAGGGGGCATAATCAGCCCCAGCATTTT
few	TRBV30	TRBJ2-5	TRBD2	CAWTSGRRGETQYF	TGTGCCTGGACTAGCGGGAGGCGGGGGGAGACCCAGTACTTC
few	TRBV4-3	TRBJ2-7	TRBD2	CASSQVAGALREQYF	TGCGCCAGCAGCCAAGTAGCGGGGGCCCTACGCGAGCAGTACTTC
-	TRBV5-1	TRBJ2-3	TRBD1	CASREGQGIDTQYF	TGCGCCAGCAGGGAGGGACAGGGGATAGATACGCAGTATTTT
few	TRBV5-1	TRBJ2-7	-	CASRSQGGPPYEQYF	TGCGCCAGCAGGTCTCAGGGGGGACCTCCCTACGAGCAGTACTTC
-	TRBV19	TRBJ2-1	-	CASSEGGGYNEQFF	TGTGCCAGTAGTGAGGGAGGTGGCTACAATGAGCAGTTCTTC
few	TRBV7-8	TRBJ1-5	TRBD1	CASTRTGVNQPQHF	TGTGCCAGCACCCGGACAGGCGTGAATCAGCCCCAGCATTTT
-	TRBV6-5	TRBJ2-7	-	CASSIQGPAYEQYF	TGTGCCAGCAGCATACAGGGACCAGCTTACGAGCAGTACTTC
-	TRBV28	TRBJ1-1	-	CASSLLITYREEERTEAFF	TGTGCCAGCAGTCTCTTAATCACTTACAGGGAAGAGGAGAGGACTGAAGCTTTCTTT
few	TRBV4-1	TRBJ2-7	TRBD1	CASSQPGQGMGVSRQYF	TGCGCCAGCAGCCAGCCGGGACAGGGTATGGGGGTATCGCGGCAGTACTTC
few	TRBV6-5	TRBJ1-1	TRBD1	CASSYSTGARTEAFF	TGTGCCAGCAGTTACTCAACAGGGGCGCGGACTGAAGCTTTCTTT
-	TRBV30	TRBJ1-1	TRBD1	CAWSVWGTEKNTEAFF	TGTGCCTGGAGTGTATGGGGGACAGAGAAGAACACTGAAGCTTTCTTT
once	TRBV30	TRBJ1-6	-	CAWSVQGDSPLHF	TGTGCCTGGAGTGTACAAGGGGATTCACCCCTCCACTTT
-	TRBV11-2	TRBJ2-5	-	CASSPTRASSETQYF	TGTGCCAGCAGCCCAACTAGGGCGAGTTCGGAGACCCAGTACTTC
-	TRBV5-1	TRBJ2-2	TRBD1	CASSLRQGVNTGELFF	TGCGCCAGCAGCTTGAGACAGGGGGTAAACACCGGGGAGCTGTTTTTT
-	TRBV2	TRBJ2-7	-	CASRRLQGYEQYF	TGTGCCAGCAGGCGCCTGCAGGGCTACGAGCAGTACTTC